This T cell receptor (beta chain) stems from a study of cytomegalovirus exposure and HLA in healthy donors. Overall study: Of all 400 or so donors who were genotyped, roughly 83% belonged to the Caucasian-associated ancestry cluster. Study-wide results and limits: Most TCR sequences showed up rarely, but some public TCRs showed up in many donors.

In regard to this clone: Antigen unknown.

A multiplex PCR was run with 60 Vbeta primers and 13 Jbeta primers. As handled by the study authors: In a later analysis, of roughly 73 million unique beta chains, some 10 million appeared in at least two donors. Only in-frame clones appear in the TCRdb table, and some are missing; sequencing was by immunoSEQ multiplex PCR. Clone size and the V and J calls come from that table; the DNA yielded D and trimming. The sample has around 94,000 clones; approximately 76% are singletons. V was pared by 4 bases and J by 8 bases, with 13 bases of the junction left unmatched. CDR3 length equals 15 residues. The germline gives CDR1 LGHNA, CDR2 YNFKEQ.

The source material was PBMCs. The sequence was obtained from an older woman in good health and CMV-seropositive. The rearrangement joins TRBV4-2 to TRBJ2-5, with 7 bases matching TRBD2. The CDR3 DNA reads TGTGCCAGCAGCCCGTCGGGGGAGGGCCTGAAAACCCAGTACTTC. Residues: CASSPSGEGLKTQYF.